The next 6 T cell receptor beta chains were all read from a single sample in a study of CD8 T cells in ankylosing spondylitis. Findings of the study overall: A TCR beta motif of several highly homologous variants seemed to mark ankylosing spondylitis blood.

TCRdb fed the 5' RACE reads into MiXCR, producing one record per CDR3 protein. Of about 330,000 distinct CDR3 sequences in the sample, 8% were seen once. Their antigens are not known. The sequenced sample consisted of blood, either unsorted or a sorted T cell fraction (not recorded which). The receptors originated from a male donor with ankylosing spondylitis.

Details on this clonotype: This may be a read error: a much more frequent sequence differs by one nucleotide. Likely a read error: the CDR3 ends without its conserved phenylalanine or tryptophan. The chain is built from TRBV20-1 and TRBJ2-7; 10 nucleotides match TRBD2. V dropped 5 bases and J dropped 5; count of bases not matched to a gene: 9. Per the germline V gene, CDR1 is DFQATT and CDR2 is SNEGSKA (reference sequence). The CDR3 covers 14 residues. The CDR3, as DNA: TGCAGTGCTCAAATACTAGCGGGATTTGACGAGCAGTACTCC. Its protein product is CSAQILAGFDEQYS.

V is TRBV10-2 and J is TRBJ2-7; 9 nucleotides agree with TRBD2. CDR1 and CDR2 (germline): WSHSY, SAAADI. V shed 3 bases, J shed 3 bases, and the junction held 12 bases outside the gene matches. This CDR3 spans 17 amino acids. CDR3 in amino acids: CASSESLGISGSYEQYF. In DNA form, the CDR3 reads TGCGCCAGCAGTGAATCCCTAGGCATTAGCGGGAGCTACGAGCAGTACTTC.

This clonotype was observed many times. This chain joins TRBV12-3 or TRBV12-4 and TRBJ1-5; 11 bases match TRBD1. Trimming took 6 bases from V and 4 from J; bases not matched to a gene: 11. This CDR3 is 17 amino acids long. The CDR3 here is CASSGPGQGVWNQPQHF. The CDR3, as DNA: TGTGCCAGCAGCGGGCCGGGACAGGGGGTATGGAATCAGCCCCAGCATTTT.

The genes are TRBV20-1 and TRBJ1-1; D is ambiguous. CDR1 and CDR2 (germline): DFQATT, SNEGSKA (reference sequence). V lost 6 bases and J 0 bases, leaving 11 bases between the germline ends. The CDR3 spans 13 residues. CDR3 bases: TGCAGTGCACCGACCCCTATGAACACTGAAGCTTTCTTT. Protein: CSAPTPMNTEAFF.

V and J are TRBV5-4 and TRBJ2-7, with D tentatively TRBD1 (6 bases). CDR1 is SGHNT, CDR2 YYREEE, per germline (reference sequence). The CDR3 is 15 residues long. V was cut by 4 bases and J by 5 bases, with 19 bases left in between. CDR3 sequence: CASSPATGILNEQYF. For the CDR3, the DNA is TGTGCCAGCAGCCCCGCGACAGGTATTTTGAACGAGCAGTACTTC.

V and J are TRBV9 and TRBJ2-1, with a weak D call TRBD2 (6 bases). This CDR3 region has 16 residues. Germline-derived CDR1 and CDR2 are SGDLS and YYNGEE. Trimming removed 0 bases from V and 3 bases from J, with 13 bases in between. CDR3 region: CASSVGLSDYYNEQFF. CDR3 DNA sequence: TGTGCCAGCAGCGTAGGTCTGTCGGACTACTACAATGAGCAGTTCTTC.